Listed below are T cell receptor beta chains from one sample, sequenced in a study of PD-1 and CTLA-4 blockade in melanoma. Only in-frame clones appear in the TCRdb table, and some are missing; sequencing was by immunoSEQ multiplex PCR. The table has some 30,000 clones, around 89% seen once; the top ten hold 5% to 7.5%. Source: CD8+ T cells from peripheral blood, taken from a patient given anti-PD-1 treatment. The receptors were sampled from a human donor with melanoma. CDR3s include the opening cysteine and the closing phenylalanine or tryptophan. A D gene is named only where the DNA matches it firmly.

d_call j_call v_call cdr3_nt cdr3_aa
TRBD1 TRBJ1-2 TRBV27 TGTGCCAGCAGTGAGGGACAGGGGAATATTGGCTACACCTTC CASSEGQGNIGYTF
TRBD2 TRBJ2-2 TRBV4-1 TGCGCCAGCAGCCAATTAGCGGGGGCCGGCGGGGAGCTGTTTTTT CASSQLAGAGGELFF
NA TRBJ1-5 TRBV7-9 TGTGCCAGCAGCTTAGGGTCAGGGGAGGATCAGCCCCAGCATTTT CASSLGSGEDQPQHF
TRBD1 TRBJ1-1 TRBV27 TGTGCCAGCAGATCGCCACTCAGGGGGAATGAAGCTTTCTTT CASRSPLRGNEAFF
NA TRBJ1-1 TRBV2 TGTGCCATGTCCCGTCAGGGAGAAGCTTTCTTT CAMSRQGEAFF
NA TRBJ1-2 TRBV4-1 TGCGCCAGCAGCCCTCGGCTAGCTAACTATGGCTACACCTTC CASSPRLANYGYTF
NA TRBJ2-7 TRBV7-9 TGTGCCAGCAGCCCTCGGACTACCAGCTCCTACGAGCAGTACTTC CASSPRTTSSYEQYF
NA TRBJ1-3 TRBV30 TGTGCCTGGAGTGGAGGGACAAACTCTGGAAACACCATATATTTT CAWSGGTNSGNTIYF
NA TRBJ2-7 TRBV7-2 TGTGCCAGCAGCTGGGCGGGGACCTACGAGCAGTACTTC CASSWAGTYEQYF
NA TRBJ1-2 TRBV29-1 TGCAGCGTTCGGAGGGGTGCGGACTATGGCTACACCTTC CSVRRGADYGYTF